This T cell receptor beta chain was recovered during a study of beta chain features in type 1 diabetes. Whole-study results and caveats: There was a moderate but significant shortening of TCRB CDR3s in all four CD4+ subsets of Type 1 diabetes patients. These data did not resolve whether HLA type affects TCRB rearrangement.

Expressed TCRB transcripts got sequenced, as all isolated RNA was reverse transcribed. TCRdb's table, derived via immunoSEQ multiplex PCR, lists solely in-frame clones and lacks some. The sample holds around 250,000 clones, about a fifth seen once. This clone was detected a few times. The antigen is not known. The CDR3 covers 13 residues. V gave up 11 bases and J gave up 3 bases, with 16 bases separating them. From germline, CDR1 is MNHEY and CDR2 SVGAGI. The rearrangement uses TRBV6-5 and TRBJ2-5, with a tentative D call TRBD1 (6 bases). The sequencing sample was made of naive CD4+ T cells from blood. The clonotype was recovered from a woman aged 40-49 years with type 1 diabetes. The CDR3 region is CAARRPGEETQYF. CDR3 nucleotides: TGTGCCGCCCGACGACCAGGGGAAGAGACCCAGTACTTC.